Presented here are 27 T cell receptor beta chains from one specimen sequenced in a study of shared clonotypes between healthy human individuals. Repertoires were generated with immunoSEQ multiplex PCR, while TCRdb's copy carries only in-frame clones and drops some. The sample has millions of clones, approximately 92% seen once. The source material was naive CD4+ T cells sorted from blood. As for subset: CD45RA+ positively selected. Source of these receptors: a man aged 18 to 29 in good health.

This clone was observed a few times. V usage is TRBV2 and J usage is TRBJ2-2, with TRBD1 identical over 7 bases. Unmatched junction bases numbered 7, after V lost 8 bases and J lost 1 base. This CDR3 spans 15 amino acids. Germline V CDR1 and CDR2: SNHLY, FYNNEI. CDR3 in DNA: TGTGCCAGCCAACGGGACAGTTTGAACACCGGGGAGCTGTTTTTT. This codes for CASQRDSLNTGELFF. The full variable domain, its missing parts supplied by reference TRBV2 and TRBJ2-2, is EPEVTQTPSHQVTQMGQEVILRCVPISNHLYFYWYRQILGQKVEFLVSFYNNEISEKSEIFDDQFSVERPDGSNFTLKIRSTKLEDSAMYFCASQRDSLNTGELFFGEGSRLTVL.

V and J are TRBV5-1 and TRBJ1-2; a possible D gene is TRBD1 (5 bases). The CDR3 has 14 amino acids. Germline-derived CDR1 and CDR2 are SGHRS and YFSETQ. V was trimmed by 1 base and J by 6 bases, leaving 13 bases between them. CDR3 nucleotides: TGCGCCAGCAGCTTGCGAGGGGAGGGGAATGGCTACACCTTC. This translates into CASSLRGEGNGYTF.

This clone was observed once. The V gene is TRBV4-3, the J gene TRBJ2-5; 7 nucleotides match TRBD2. Germline-derived CDR1 and CDR2 are LGHNA and YSLEER. The V segment lost 1 base and the J segment 3 bases; nucleotides outside the gene matches: 5. The CDR3 contains 15 residues. This chain's CDR3 is CASSQVGGREETQYF. The CDR3 DNA reads TGCGCCAGCAGCCAAGTTGGGGGGAGGGAAGAGACCCAGTACTTC.

The table lists this clone with a few counts. Other DNA sequences in this sample translate to the same CDR3. The V and J genes are TRBV5-1 and TRBJ1-1; D gene unclear. Germline lookup yields CDR1 SGHRS and CDR2 YFSETQ. The CDR3 sequence is 14 residues long. V gave up 4 bases and J gave up 0 bases, with 10 bases separating them. This CDR3 reads CASSLRTVNTEAFF. The CDR3 DNA sequence: TGCGCCAGCAGCCTGCGGACGGTGAACACTGAAGCTTTCTTT.

This clone was seen only a few times. Other DNA variants within this sample encode the same CDR3. The chain employs TRBV18 and TRBJ1-6; no clear D. The CDR3 consists of 14 residues. Germline lookup yields CDR1 KGHSH and CDR2 LQKENI. V was cut by 1 base and J by 5 bases, with 6 bases left in between. The CDR3 coding sequence is TGTGCCAGCTCACCACGGACGGATAATTCACCCCTCCACTTT. Translating gives CASSPRTDNSPLHF.

The genes are TRBV4-3 and TRBJ2-1, with 8 nucleotides matching TRBD1. CDR3 length: 15 amino acids. The V and J ends lost 4 bases and 1 base, in that order; junction bases with no gene match: 3. Germline assignment: CDR1 LGHNA and CDR2 YSLEER. The CDR3 DNA reads as TGCGCCAGCAGCCCGGACAGGGATTCCTACAATGAGCAGTTCTTC. It yields the protein CASSPDRDSYNEQFF.

This chain uses TRBV18 with TRBJ2-1, with TRBD2 matching over 9 bases. Trimming removed 6 bases from V and 7 bases from J; junction bases left unmatched: 7. CDR3 length: 14 amino acids. Germline V lookup: CDR1 KGHSH, CDR2 LQKENI. The CDR3 nucleotides read TGTGCCAGCTCTCGCGGGGGGGCCGAGAATGAGCAGTTCTTC. This gives the protein CASSRGGAENEQFF.

On this clone itself: This sample includes further DNA sequences coding for the same CDR3. The CDR3: CASSLGGANYGYTF. The CDR3 region has the DNA TGTGCCAGCAGCTTAGGAGGGGCTAACTATGGCTACACCTTC. This chain connects TRBV5-5 to TRBJ1-2; D might be TRBD1 (5 bases). This CDR3 is 14 amino acids long. In germline, CDR1 is SGHKS, CDR2 YYEKEE (reference sequence). Trimming cost V 2 bases and J 0 bases, with 8 bases left between them.

V is TRBV14 and J is TRBJ1-1, with D perhaps TRBD1 (5 bases). The V end lost 4 bases, the J end lost 1 base, and 13 bases lay between the germline ends. This CDR3 has 15 residues. Germline V gives CDR1 SGHDN, CDR2 FVKESK. CDR3 coding DNA: TGTGCCAGCAGCCCTACGGGACTGCAGAACACTGAAGCTTTCTTT. Residues: CASSPTGLQNTEAFF.

This sequence joins TRBV7-2 and TRBJ2-7; D unresolved. Trimming removed 4 bases at V and 6 bases at J, with 7 bases between. Germline-derived CDR1 and CDR2 are SGHTA and FQGNSA. The length of the CDR3 is 11 residues. The CDR3 DNA follows: TGTGCCAGCAGCTCCGCCCTCGAGCAGTACTTC. The encoded protein is CASSSALEQYF.

Comments on this clone: The sample holds other DNA sequences that translate to the same CDR3. V and J are TRBV7-2 and TRBJ1-4; D ambiguous. The V gene lost 2 bases and the J gene lost 3 bases, with 4 bases spanning the gap. The CDR3 runs to 13 residues. From germline, CDR1 is SGHTA and CDR2 FQGNSA. The CDR3: CASSLRSNEKLFF. The CDR3 DNA reads TGTGCCAGCAGCTTAAGATCTAATGAAAAACTGTTTTTT.

The chain recombines TRBV4-3 with TRBJ2-3; 9 bases are a match to TRBD2. The CDR3 spans 19 residues. J lost 1 base, V lost 0 bases, and 11 bases had no gene match. Germline loops: CDR1 LGHNA, CDR2 YSLEER. The CDR3 sequence is CASSQETWSSGSGTDTQYF. CDR3 sequence (DNA): TGCGCCAGCAGCCAAGAAACCTGGAGTAGCGGGAGTGGCACAGATACGCAGTATTTT.

V is TRBV5-1 and J is TRBJ2-7, with D maybe TRBD2 (6 bases). This CDR3 is built from 14 residues. The V gene's germline CDR1 is SGHRS and CDR2 YFSETQ. Deletions cut 5 bases from V and 2 bases from J, with 14 bases between. The CDR3 is CASSPGANPYEQYF. The CDR3 DNA reads as TGCGCCAGCAGTCCGGGAGCTAACCCCTACGAGCAGTACTTC.

The rearrangement uses TRBV12-5 and TRBJ1-2, with 7 bases that match TRBD1. Unmatched junction bases numbered 10, after V lost 3 bases and J lost 6 bases. There are 15 residues in the CDR3. Germline CDR1 LGHNT, CDR2 FRNRAP. DNA of the CDR3: TGTGCTAGTGGTTTTGGACAGGTCTCCGATCATGGCTACACCTTC. Its translation: CASGFGQVSDHGYTF. Combining the CDR3 with reference TRBV12-5 and TRBJ1-2 gives the whole variable domain DARVTQTPRHKVTEMGQEVTMRCQPILGHNTVFWYRQTMMQGLELLAYFRNRAPLDDSGMPKDRFSAEMPDATLATLKIQPSEPRDSAVYFCASGFGQVSDHGYTFGSGTRLTVV.

The chain joins TRBV19 to TRBJ2-7; perhaps TRBD2 as D (5 bases). V was shortened by 6 bases and J by 0 bases, with 15 bases between the two germline ends. CDR1 is LNHDA and CDR2 is SQIVND in the germline V gene (reference sequence). The CDR3 sequence is 15 residues long. The CDR3 reads CASRPGSVSSYEQYF. As DNA, the CDR3 is TGTGCCAGTAGACCCGGTAGCGTCAGCTCCTACGAGCAGTACTTC. Filled out from reference TRBV19 and TRBJ2-7, the complete variable domain reads DGGITQSPKYLFRKEGQNVTLSCEQNLNHDAMYWYRQDPGQGLRLIYYSQIVNDFQKGDIAEGYSVSREKKESFPLTVTSAQKNPTAFYLCASRPGSVSSYEQYFGPGTRLTVT.

The chain carries TRBV28 and TRBJ2-6, with D tentatively TRBD2 (5 bases). The V and J ends lost 8 bases and 4 bases respectively, with 15 bases between them. This CDR3 has 15 amino acids. The germline V gene has CDR1 MDHEN and CDR2 SYDVKM. The CDR3 here is CASGRRHSGANVLTF. CDR3 coding DNA: TGTGCCAGCGGCAGGAGGCATTCCGGGGCCAACGTCCTGACTTTC.

The chain couples TRBV5-1 to TRBJ1-1, with no clear D. Deletions cut 0 bases from V and 7 bases from J, with 13 bases between. The CDR3 is made up of 14 amino acids. The germline V gene encodes CDR1 SGHRS and CDR2 YFSETQ. The CDR3 loop reads CASSLEGPGVEAFF. Here the CDR3 DNA reads TGCGCCAGCAGCTTGGAGGGTCCGGGAGTTGAAGCTTTCTTT.

This chain links TRBV9 with TRBJ2-7; 7 bases map to TRBD2. V trimming: 3 bases; J trimming: 5 bases; junction bases outside the gene matches: 11. Germline V gene data show CDR1 as SGDLS and CDR2 as YYNGEE. The CDR3 totals 15 residues. In DNA form, the CDR3 reads TGTGCCAGCAGCGGGACTAGAGTTTTAGAGGACGAGCAGTACTTC. It is translated as CASSGTRVLEDEQYF.

The V and J genes are TRBV7-6 and TRBJ2-1, with D uncertain. This CDR3 contains 16 residues. Germline V gives CDR1 SGHVS, CDR2 FNYEAQ. V lost 4 bases to trimming and J lost 0 bases, with 13 bases between them. The CDR3 is CASSSPMPGSYNEQFF. CDR3 DNA sequence: TGTGCCAGCAGCTCCCCTATGCCGGGCTCCTACAATGAGCAGTTCTTC.

V is TRBV28 and J is TRBJ1-5; D call uncertain. Trimming removed 4 bases at V and 13 bases at J, with 11 bases between. The CDR3 runs to 11 residues. Germline V gives CDR1 MDHEN, CDR2 SYDVKM. CDR3 residues: CASSSEPVQHF. The CDR3 coding sequence is TGTGCCAGCAGTTCCGAACCGGTTCAGCATTTT.

A single count supports this clone. The V gene is TRBV2, the J gene TRBJ1-1, with 9 bases fitting TRBD1. The germline CDR1 and CDR2 sequences are SNHLY and FYNNEI. This CDR3 is 16 amino acids long. V lost 7 bases to trimming and J lost 3 bases; unmatched junction nucleotides: 12. The DNA of the CDR3 is TGTGCCAGCAAGAGACAGGGGGTTCTTGGTGACACTGAAGCTTTCTTT. Encoded protein: CASKRQGVLGDTEAFF.

The rearrangement links TRBV5-6 to TRBJ1-4; D is unclear. The CDR3 extends over 14 amino acids. CDR1 SGHDT and CDR2 YYEEEE come from the germline V gene. The germline V and J ends were trimmed by 4 bases and 4 bases, with 11 bases remaining between them. In nucleotides, the CDR3 is TGTGCCAGCAGCCCTCGGGTTCTTAATGAAAAACTGTTTTTT. This gives the protein CASSPRVLNEKLFF.

The chain recombines TRBV5-6 with TRBJ2-7, with 8 bases lining up with TRBD1. From germline, CDR1 is SGHDT and CDR2 YYEEEE. CDR3 length: 14 amino acids. V lost 1 base, J lost 7 bases, and 7 bases stayed unmatched. The DNA of the CDR3 is TGTGCCAGCAGCTTGATACAGGGGGTTTGGGAGCAGTACTTC. Translating gives CASSLIQGVWEQYF. Together with reference TRBV5-6 and TRBJ2-7, the CDR3 gives the full variable domain: DAGVTQSPTHLIKTRGQQVTLRCSPKSGHDTVSWYQQALGQGPQFIFQYYEEEERQRGNFPDRFSGHQFPNYSSELNVNALLLGDSALYLCASSLIQGVWEQYFGPGTRLTVT.

The chain combines TRBV30 with TRBJ1-5, with a weak D call TRBD1 (6 bases). V shed 5 bases and J shed 2 bases, with 10 bases lying between them. CDR1 is GTSNPN, CDR2 SVGIG, per germline (reference sequence). The CDR3 is 13 residues long. The CDR3: CAWSGARNQPQHF. For the CDR3, the DNA is TGTGCCTGGTCAGGGGCCCGCAATCAGCCCCAGCATTTT.

The genes are TRBV5-8 and TRBJ2-5; a weak D match, TRBD2 (6 bases). CDR3 length: 15 amino acids. Trimming removed 1 base at V and 3 bases at J, with 13 bases between. Germline V gives CDR1 SGHTS, CDR2 YDEGEE. The CDR3 is CASSLSGRQEETQYF. The CDR3 nucleotides are TGTGCCAGCAGCTTGAGCGGGCGGCAGGAAGAGACCCAGTACTTC.

The V gene is TRBV4-2, the J gene TRBJ1-2; 9 bases map to TRBD1. The CDR3 covers 18 residues. V shed 0 bases and J 4 bases; nucleotides not matched to a gene: 12. Germline V gene lookup returns CDR1 LGHNA and CDR2 YNFKEQ. This CDR3 is CASSQDPGQGIFTYGYTF. Here the CDR3 DNA reads TGTGCCAGCAGCCAAGATCCCGGACAGGGGATTTTTACCTATGGCTACACCTTC.

The genes are TRBV10-1 and TRBJ2-7; perhaps TRBD2 as D (5 bases). Germline V gene lookup returns CDR1 WNHNN and CDR2 SYGVQD (reference sequence). V was pared by 3 bases and J by 6 bases, with 18 bases between. The CDR3 has 15 residues. CDR3 protein: CASSEVGGKGGEQYF. DNA for the CDR3: TGCGCCAGCAGTGAAGTTGGAGGCAAGGGCGGCGAGCAGTACTTC.